The T cell receptor (beta chain) under discussion was sequenced for a study of shared clonotypes between healthy human individuals. Study-wide points: Incomplete sequencing of sorted subsets was indicated by rarefaction despite large depth. Larger richness was generally estimated for naive than memory subsets.

The sample holds a few counts of this clone. Its specificity is unknown. Per the germline V gene, CDR1 is SGDLS and CDR2 is YYNGEE. This CDR3 is 13 amino acids long. V shed 2 bases and J shed 6 bases, with 10 bases lying between them. The authors ran the assay at deep level. The method was immunoSEQ multiplex PCR; TCRdb's version includes in-frame clones alone and lacks a portion of them. The repertoire holds 600,000 to 750,000 clones, about two thirds seen once, with under 2% in the top ten. J is TRBJ2-3 and V is TRBV9; D gene unclear. Sequenced: memory CD4+ T cells sorted from blood. Indicated subset: CD45RA-negative fraction. This sequence was found in a woman in her 30s in good health. The CDR3 protein is CASSVLLRDTQYF. In DNA form, the CDR3 reads TGTGCCAGCAGCGTTTTGCTTAGGGATACGCAGTATTTT.